The clone carrying this TCR beta chain was counted ten times or more. Its antigen is not identified. The sample belongs to a study of response to subunit inactivated influenza vaccine. Notes on the study in general: It was suggested by the authors that few new T cells are recruited by each seasonal influenza vaccination.

TCRdb analysed the RT-PCR reads with MiXCR anew, one entry per CDR3 protein. The sample holds 650,000 to 800,000 distinct CDR3 sequences, under 20% seen once. V dropped 6 bases and J dropped 2 bases, with 8 bases sitting between them. This CDR3 comprises 12 residues. The source material was PBMCs from blood, sampled about 5 days after vaccination. The rearrangement joins TRBV12-3 or TRBV12-4 to TRBJ2-7; D unclear. The clonotype comes from a man over 45 who received an inactivated influenza vaccine. DNA of the CDR3: TGTGCCAGCAGCGCCGTGACCTACGAGCAGTACTTC. It specifies CASSAVTYEQYF.